The T cell receptor (beta chain) described here comes from a study of shared clonotypes between healthy human individuals. Study-wide findings and caveats: Sampling used blood alone; tissue repertoires probably differ.

The CDR3 loop spans 15 amino acids. Trimming shortened V by 5 bases and J by 1 base, and 15 bases separated the two germline ends. Germline CDR1 SGHNT, CDR2 YYREEE (reference sequence). Replicate PCRs run on sorted subsets employed approximately 200 ng DNA, some 33,000 T cell genomes. Measured with immunoSEQ multiplex PCR; TCRdb has only the in-frame clones, and not every one. The sample yields some 2.4 million clones, 90% to 95% seen once. Notes on this clone: No antigen is known for it.

Material for sequencing was naive CD4+ T cells from PBMCs. Subset in this sample: CD45RA+ positively selected. The source is a man aged 18 to 30 in good health. Some clones in this sample may be carry-over from other donors' samples. This chain connects TRBV5-4 to TRBJ1-1, with D perhaps TRBD1 (5 bases). The CDR3 bases are TGTGCCAGCAGACCGTGGGGGTCGGCGAACACTGAAGCTTTCTTT. It encodes CASRPWGSANTEAFF. The variable domain in full, completed from reference TRBV5-4 and TRBJ1-1, reads ETGVTQSPTHLIKTRGQQVTLRCSSQSGHNTVSWYQQALGQGPQFIFQYYREEENGRGNFPPRFSGLQFPNYSSELNVNALELDDSALYLCASRPWGSANTEAFFGQGTRLTVV.